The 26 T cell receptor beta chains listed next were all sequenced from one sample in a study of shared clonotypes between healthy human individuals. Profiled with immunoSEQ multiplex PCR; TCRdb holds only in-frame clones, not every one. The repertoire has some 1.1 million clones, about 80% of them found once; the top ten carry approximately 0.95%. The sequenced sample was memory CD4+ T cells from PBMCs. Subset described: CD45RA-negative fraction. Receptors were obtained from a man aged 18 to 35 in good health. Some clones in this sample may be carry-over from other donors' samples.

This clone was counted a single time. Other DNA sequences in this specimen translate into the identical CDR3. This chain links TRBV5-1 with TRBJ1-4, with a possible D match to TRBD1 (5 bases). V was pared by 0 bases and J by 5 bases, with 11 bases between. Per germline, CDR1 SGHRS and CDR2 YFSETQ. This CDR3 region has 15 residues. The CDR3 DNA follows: TGCGCCAGCAGCTTGGTCACGGGGGGGAATGAAAAACTGTTTTTT. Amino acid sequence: CASSLVTGGNEKLFF.

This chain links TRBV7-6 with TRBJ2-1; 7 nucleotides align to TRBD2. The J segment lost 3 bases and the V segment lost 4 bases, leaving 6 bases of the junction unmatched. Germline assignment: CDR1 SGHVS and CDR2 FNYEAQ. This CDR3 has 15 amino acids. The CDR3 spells CASSSLARDYNEQFF. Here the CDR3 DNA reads TGTGCCAGCAGCTCACTAGCGCGGGACTACAATGAGCAGTTCTTC. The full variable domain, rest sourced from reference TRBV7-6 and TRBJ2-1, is GAGVSQSPRYKVTKRGQDVALRCDPISGHVSLYWYRQALGQGPEFLTYFNYEAQQDKSGLPNDRFSAERPEGSISTLTIQRTEQRDSAMYRCASSSLARDYNEQFFGPGTRLTVL.

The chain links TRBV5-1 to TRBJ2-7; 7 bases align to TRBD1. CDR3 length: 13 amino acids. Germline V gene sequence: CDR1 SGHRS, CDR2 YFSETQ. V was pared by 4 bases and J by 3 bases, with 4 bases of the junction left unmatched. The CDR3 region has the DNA TGCGCCAGCAGCCGACGGACAGGCTACGAGCAGTACTTC. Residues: CASSRRTGYEQYF.

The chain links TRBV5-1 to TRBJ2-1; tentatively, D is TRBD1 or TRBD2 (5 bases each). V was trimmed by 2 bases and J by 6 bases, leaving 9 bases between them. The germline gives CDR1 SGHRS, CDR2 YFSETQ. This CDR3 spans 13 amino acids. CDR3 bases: TGCGCCAGCAGCTTCGGGGACCGCAATGAGCAGTTCTTC. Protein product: CASSFGDRNEQFF.

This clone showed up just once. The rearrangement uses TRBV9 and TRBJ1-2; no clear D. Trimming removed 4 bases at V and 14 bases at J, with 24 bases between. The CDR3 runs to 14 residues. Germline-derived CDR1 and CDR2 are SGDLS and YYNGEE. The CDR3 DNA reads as TGTGCCAGCAGCTCCCAATTGTCTACGTCCGGCGGGACCTTC. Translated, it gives CASSSQLSTSGGTF.

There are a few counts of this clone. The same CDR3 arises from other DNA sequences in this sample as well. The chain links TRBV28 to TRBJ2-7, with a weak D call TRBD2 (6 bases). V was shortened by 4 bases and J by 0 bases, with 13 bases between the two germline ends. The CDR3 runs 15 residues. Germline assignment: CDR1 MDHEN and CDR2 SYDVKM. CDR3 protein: CASSSPGSSSYEQYF. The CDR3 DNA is TGTGCCAGCAGTTCTCCCGGGAGTAGCTCCTACGAGCAGTACTTC.

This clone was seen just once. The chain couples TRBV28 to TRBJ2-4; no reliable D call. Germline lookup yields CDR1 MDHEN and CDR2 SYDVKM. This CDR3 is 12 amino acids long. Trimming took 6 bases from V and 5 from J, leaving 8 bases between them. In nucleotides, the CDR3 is TGTGCCAGCAGCCGAGTCCAAAACATTCAGTACTTC. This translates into CASSRVQNIQYF.

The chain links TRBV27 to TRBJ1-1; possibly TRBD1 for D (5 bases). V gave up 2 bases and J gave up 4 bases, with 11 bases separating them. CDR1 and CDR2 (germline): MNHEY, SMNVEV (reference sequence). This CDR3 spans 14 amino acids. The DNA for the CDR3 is TGTGCCAGCAGTTTAATTCGGAGGGGCACTGAAGCTTTCTTT. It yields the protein CASSLIRRGTEAFF.

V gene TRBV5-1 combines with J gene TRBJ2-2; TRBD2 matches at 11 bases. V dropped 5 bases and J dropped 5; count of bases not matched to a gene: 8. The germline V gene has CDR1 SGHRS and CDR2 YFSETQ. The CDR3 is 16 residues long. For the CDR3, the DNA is TGCGCCAGCAGGTCAACTAGCGGGAGAGGTACCGGGGAGCTGTTTTTT. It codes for CASRSTSGRGTGELFF.

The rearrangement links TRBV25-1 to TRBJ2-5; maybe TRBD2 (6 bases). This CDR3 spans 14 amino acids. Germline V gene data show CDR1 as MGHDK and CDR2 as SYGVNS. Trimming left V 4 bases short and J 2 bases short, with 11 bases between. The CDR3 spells CASSGVGLQETQYF. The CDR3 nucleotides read TGTGCCAGCAGTGGGGTGGGACTTCAAGAGACCCAGTACTTC.

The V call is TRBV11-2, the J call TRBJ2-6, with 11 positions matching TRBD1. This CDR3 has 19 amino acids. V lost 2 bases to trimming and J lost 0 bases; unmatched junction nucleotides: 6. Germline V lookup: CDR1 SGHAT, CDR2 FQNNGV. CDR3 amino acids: CASSLREGTGGSGANVLTF. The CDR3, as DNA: TGTGCCAGCAGCTTACGTGAGGGGACAGGGGGCTCTGGGGCCAACGTCCTGACTTTC.

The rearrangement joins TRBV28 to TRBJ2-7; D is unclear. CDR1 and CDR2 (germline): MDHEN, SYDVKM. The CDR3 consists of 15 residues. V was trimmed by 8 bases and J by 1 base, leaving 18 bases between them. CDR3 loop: CASRIGGGVSYEQYF. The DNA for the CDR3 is TGTGCCAGCCGAATCGGTGGTGGGGTTTCCTACGAGCAGTACTTC.

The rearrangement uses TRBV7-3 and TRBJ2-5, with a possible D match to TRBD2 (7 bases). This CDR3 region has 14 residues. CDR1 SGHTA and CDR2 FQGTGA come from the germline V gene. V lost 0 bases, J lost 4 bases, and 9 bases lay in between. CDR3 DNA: TGTGCCAGCAGCTTAACAGGGGGGGCAGAGACCCAGTACTTC. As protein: CASSLTGGAETQYF.

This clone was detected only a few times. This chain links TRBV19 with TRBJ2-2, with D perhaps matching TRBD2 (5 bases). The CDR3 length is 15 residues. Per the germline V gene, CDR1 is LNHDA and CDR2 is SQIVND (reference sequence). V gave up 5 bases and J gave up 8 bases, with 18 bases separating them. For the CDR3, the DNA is TGTGCCAGTAGTTGGACGGGAACTGAAGCGGGGGAGCTGTTTTTT. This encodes CASSWTGTEAGELFF.

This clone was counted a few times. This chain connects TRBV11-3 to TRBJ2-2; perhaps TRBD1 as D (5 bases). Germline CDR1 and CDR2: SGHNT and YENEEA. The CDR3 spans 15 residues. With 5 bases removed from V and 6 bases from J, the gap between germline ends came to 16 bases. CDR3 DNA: TGTGCCAGCAGCCCTGGACAAACCGCGGCCGGGGAGCTGTTTTTT. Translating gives CASSPGQTAAGELFF.

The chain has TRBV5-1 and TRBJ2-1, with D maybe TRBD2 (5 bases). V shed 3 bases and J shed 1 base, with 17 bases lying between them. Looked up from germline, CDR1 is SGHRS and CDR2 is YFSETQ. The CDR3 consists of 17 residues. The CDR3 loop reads CASSSPSGSGSYNEQFF. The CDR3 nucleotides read TGCGCCAGCAGCTCGCCTTCCGGGTCGGGATCCTACAATGAGCAGTTCTTC.

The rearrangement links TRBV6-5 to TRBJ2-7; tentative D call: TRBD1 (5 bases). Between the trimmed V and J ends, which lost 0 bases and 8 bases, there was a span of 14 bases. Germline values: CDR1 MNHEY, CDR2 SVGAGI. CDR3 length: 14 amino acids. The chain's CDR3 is CASSYSIGAQQQYF. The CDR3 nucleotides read TGTGCCAGCAGTTACTCGATTGGGGCTCAACAGCAGTACTTC.

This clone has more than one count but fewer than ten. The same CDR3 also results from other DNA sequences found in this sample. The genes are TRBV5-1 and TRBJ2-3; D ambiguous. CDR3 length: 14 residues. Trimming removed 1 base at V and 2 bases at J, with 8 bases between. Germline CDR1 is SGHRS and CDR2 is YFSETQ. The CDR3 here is CASSLLSPTDTQYF. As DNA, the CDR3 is TGCGCCAGCAGCTTGCTGTCTCCCACAGATACGCAGTATTTT.

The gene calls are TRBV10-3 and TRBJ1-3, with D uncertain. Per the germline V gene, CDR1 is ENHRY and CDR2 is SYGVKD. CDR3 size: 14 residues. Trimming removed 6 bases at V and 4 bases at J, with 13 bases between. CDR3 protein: CAIRDPDPGNTIYF. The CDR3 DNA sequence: TGTGCCATCAGGGACCCTGACCCGGGAAACACCATATATTTT.

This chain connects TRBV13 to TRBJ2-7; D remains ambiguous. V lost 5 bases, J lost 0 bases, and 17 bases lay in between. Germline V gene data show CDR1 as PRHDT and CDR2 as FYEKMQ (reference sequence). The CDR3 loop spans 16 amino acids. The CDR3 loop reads CASSQTGSRSSYEQYF. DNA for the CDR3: TGTGCCAGCAGCCAAACCGGTTCACGGAGCTCCTACGAGCAGTACTTC.

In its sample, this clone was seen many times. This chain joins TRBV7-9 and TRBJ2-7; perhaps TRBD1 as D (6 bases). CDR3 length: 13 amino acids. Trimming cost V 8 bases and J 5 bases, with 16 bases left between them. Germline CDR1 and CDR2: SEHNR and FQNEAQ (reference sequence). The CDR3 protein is CASGSGTIDEQYF. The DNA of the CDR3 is TGTGCCAGCGGATCCGGGACAATCGACGAGCAGTACTTC.

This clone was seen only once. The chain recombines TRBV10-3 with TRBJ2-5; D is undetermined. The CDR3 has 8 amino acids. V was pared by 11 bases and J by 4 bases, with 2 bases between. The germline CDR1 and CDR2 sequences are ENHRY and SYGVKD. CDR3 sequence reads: CAVETQYF. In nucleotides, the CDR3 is TGTGCCGTAGAGACCCAGTACTTC.

For the CDR3, the DNA is TGTGCCAGCAGTTTGTCGTGGGACAATGAAAAACTGTTTTTT. Its protein is CASSLSWDNEKLFF. This sequence joins TRBV27 and TRBJ1-4, with TRBD1 as a possible D gene (5 bases). The CDR3 runs to 14 residues. Germline CDR1 MNHEY, CDR2 SMNVEV (reference sequence). V lost 3 bases and J lost 5, with 10 bases in between. Together with reference TRBV27 and TRBJ1-4, the CDR3 gives the full variable domain: EAQVTQNPRYLITVTGKKLTVTCSQNMNHEYMSWYRQDPGLGLRQIYYSMNVEVTDKGDVPEGYKVSRKEKRNFPLILESPSPNQTSLYFCASSLSWDNEKLFFGSGTQLSVL.

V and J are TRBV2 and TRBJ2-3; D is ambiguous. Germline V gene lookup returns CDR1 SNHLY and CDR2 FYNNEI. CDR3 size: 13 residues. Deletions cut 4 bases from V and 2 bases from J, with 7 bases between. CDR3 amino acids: CASSVILTDTQYF. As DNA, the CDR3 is TGTGCCAGCAGTGTGATCCTCACAGATACGCAGTATTTT.

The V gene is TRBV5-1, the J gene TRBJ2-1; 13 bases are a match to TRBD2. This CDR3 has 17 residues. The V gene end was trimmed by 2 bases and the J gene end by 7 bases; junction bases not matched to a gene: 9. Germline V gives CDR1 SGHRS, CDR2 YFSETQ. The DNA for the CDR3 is TGCGCCAGCAGCTTACTAGCGGGAGGGCCGTGGGAGAATGAGCAGTTCTTC. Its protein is CASSLLAGGPWENEQFF.

CDR3 loop: CASSLDTQGPYEQYF. The DNA of the CDR3 is TGCGCCAGCAGCTTGGACACCCAAGGGCCCTACGAGCAGTACTTC. This chain uses TRBV5-1 with TRBJ2-7; D uncertain. The germline V gene encodes CDR1 SGHRS and CDR2 YFSETQ. The V end lost 0 bases, the J end lost 2 bases, and 12 bases lay between the germline ends. The CDR3 is 15 residues long.